Below, 12 T cell receptor beta chains from the same sample are listed, as sequenced in a study of post-analysis software for immune sequencing data. Study observations and caveats: The study found TRBV5-6, TRBV5-1 and TRBV20-1 among roughly 5 TRBV segments more frequent in patients than controls.

Which antigens these TCRs recognize remains unknown. Unique molecular identifiers had been added to the TCR beta cDNA libraries. TCRdb re-derived calls from the PCR reads in MiXCR, one entry per CDR3 protein. The table lists 750,000 to 950,000 distinct CDR3 sequences, roughly 50% of them singletons. Material for sequencing was blood. The receptors come from a girl aged 10-17 years with multiple sclerosis.

This chain connects TRBV12-3 or TRBV12-4 to TRBJ1-5, with D maybe TRBD1 (6 bases). This CDR3 is 16 amino acids long. Deletions cut 4 bases from V and 1 base from J, with 14 bases between. CDR3 coding DNA: TGTGCCAGCAGTTATTCATTAGGGGGAAGCAATCAGCCCCAGCATTTT. Its protein product is CASSYSLGGSNQPQHF.

This clonotype turned up a few times. The rearrangement links TRBV13 to TRBJ1-1, with 7 bases aligning to TRBD1. The CDR3 runs 14 residues. V lost 7 bases and J lost 6; bases outside the gene matches: 11. The germline gives CDR1 PRHDT, CDR2 FYEKMQ (reference sequence). Here the CDR3 reads CASTTQGEAPEAFF. The CDR3 DNA is TGTGCCAGCACCACCCAGGGGGAAGCCCCTGAAGCTTTCTTT.

V and J are TRBV24-1 and TRBJ1-2, with D tentatively TRBD1 (5 bases). The CDR3 extends over 15 amino acids. V lost 3 bases and J 4 bases, leaving 14 bases between the germline ends. Germline lookup yields CDR1 KGHDR and CDR2 SFDVKD. The CDR3 nucleotides are TGTGCCACCAGTGATCGAGCGACGGACATCTATGGCTACACCTTC. Translating it yields CATSDRATDIYGYTF.

This chain uses TRBV7-8 with TRBJ1-4; possible D gene TRBD1, 5 bases. The germline V and J ends were trimmed by 5 bases and 14 bases, with 15 bases remaining between them. Germline V CDR1 and CDR2: SGHVS, FQNEAQ. The CDR3 extends over 12 amino acids. CDR3 in DNA: TGTGCCAGCAGCACAACAGGCCAAAGGCTGTTTTTT. Its translation: CASSTTGQRLFF.

Only a few counts were recorded for this clonotype. This chain joins TRBV28 and TRBJ2-3; D possibly corresponds to TRBD1 (6 bases). Per the germline V gene, CDR1 is MDHEN and CDR2 is SYDVKM. This CDR3 has 15 amino acids. V was trimmed by 5 bases and J by 6 bases, leaving 18 bases between them. CDR3 residues: CASSRRQVGLDTQYF. DNA for the CDR3: TGTGCCAGCAGTCGGCGACAGGTCGGGTTGGATACGCAGTATTTT.

The chain links TRBV25-1 to TRBJ1-2; no definite D call. With 8 bases removed from V and 8 bases from J, the gap between germline ends came to 24 bases. The CDR3 is 15 amino acids. From germline, CDR1 is MGHDK and CDR2 SYGVNS. The CDR3 DNA reads TGTGCCAGCTCAGCGGCCGGGAATAGGTTTGACGGCTACACCTTC. Translated: CASSAAGNRFDGYTF.

The chain couples TRBV5-1 to TRBJ1-2; D is ambiguous. Germline V gives CDR1 SGHRS, CDR2 YFSETQ. V was clipped by 0 bases and J by 2 bases, with 11 bases between them. The CDR3 totals 15 residues. The CDR3 DNA reads as TGCGCCAGCAGCTTGGGGGGAAACGAAAACTATGGCTACACCTTC. Translated: CASSLGGNENYGYTF.

In DNA, the CDR3 is TGTGCCAGCAGTGAACGGTCAGGGGACACTGAAGCTTTCTTT. This encodes CASSERSGDTEAFF. The chain carries TRBV6-1 and TRBJ1-1; D possibly corresponds to TRBD1 (6 bases). V was clipped by 2 bases and J by 3 bases, with 10 bases between them. The CDR3 extends over 14 amino acids. CDR1 MNHNS and CDR2 SASEGT come from the germline V gene.

On this clonotype: Since a much larger clone is just one base distant, this may be a read error. The rearrangement uses TRBV5-1 and TRBJ2-2; D is possibly TRBD2 (5 bases). The germline gives CDR1 SGHRS, CDR2 YFSETQ. The CDR3 covers 15 residues. The CDR3 is CASGQTTQNTGERFF. The CDR3 DNA follows: TGCGCCAGCGGCCAGACTACCCAGAACACCGGGGAGCGGTTTTTT. Full variable domain (missing parts from reference TRBV5-1 and TRBJ2-2): KAGVTQTPRYLIKTRGQQVTLSCSPISGHRSVSWYQQTPGQGLQFLFEYFSETQRNKGNFPGRFSGRQFSNSRSEMNVSTLELGDSALYLCASGQTTQNTGERFFGEGSRLTVL.

The V and J genes are TRBV7-2 and TRBJ1-1; D is unresolved. V gave up 6 bases and J gave up 3 bases, with 23 bases separating them. Germline CDR1 is SGHTA and CDR2 is FQGNSA. This CDR3 has 17 residues. The CDR3 here is CASRHRGSGVSDTEAFF. The CDR3 DNA reads as TGTGCCAGCAGACATAGAGGAAGCGGGGTTTCGGACACTGAAGCTTTCTTT.

In regard to this clonotype: This could be a read error, since a much larger clone is one nucleotide away. For the CDR3, the DNA is TGTGCCAGCAGCGTGGACAGTGACTATGGCTACACCTTC. Protein: CASSVDSDYGYTF. The rearrangement uses TRBV6-1 and TRBJ1-2; perhaps TRBD1 as D (6 bases). The germline V gene has CDR1 MNHNS and CDR2 SASEGT. The V gene lost 6 bases and the J gene lost 3 bases, with 11 bases spanning the gap. The CDR3 loop spans 13 amino acids.

This chain links TRBV11-2 with TRBJ1-1; D might be TRBD1 (6 bases). The V and J ends lost 9 bases and 0 bases respectively, with 17 bases between them. Germline CDR1 and CDR2: SGHAT and FQNNGV. The CDR3 runs to 15 residues. This chain's CDR3 is CARLGGGRLNTEAFF. CDR3 coding DNA: TGTGCCAGATTGGGGGGGGGCAGGTTGAACACTGAAGCTTTCTTT.